This is a list of T cell receptor beta chains from one sample in a study of cytomegalovirus exposure and HLA in healthy donors. This table comes from immunoSEQ multiplex PCR, and its TCRdb copy is limited to in-frame clones, with some not included. The data contain more than 90,000 clones, roughly 68% of them singletons. The specimen was PBMCs. The receptors originated from a woman in her 30s in good health and CMV-seronegative. The CDR3 runs from the conserved cysteine through the conserved F or W. D genes are given only for firm matches. For some rows the clone size is stated as once, few or many, or as a class when expanded; others skip it.

V	J	D	size	CDR3	DNA
TRBV27	TRBJ2-7	.	.	CASSLGGWRGGYEQYF	TGTGCCAGCAGTTTAGGAGGGTGGAGAGGTGGGTACGAGCAGTACTTC
TRBV7-8	TRBJ1-1	.	.	CASSFLDSTEAFF	TGTGCCAGCAGCTTCCTGGACAGCACTGAAGCTTTCTTT
TRBV7-9	TRBJ2-7	.	.	CASTSEVHYEQYF	TGTGCCAGCACCTCGGAGGTCCACTACGAGCAGTACTTC
TRBV7-9	TRBJ1-5	.	few	CASSPGFDSNQPQHF	TGTGCCAGCAGCCCAGGGTTTGATAGCAATCAGCCCCAGCATTTT
TRBV27	TRBJ1-6	.	.	CASSLEQNSPLHF	TGTGCCAGCAGCCTTGAACAGAATTCACCCCTCCACTTT
TRBV7-9	TRBJ2-2	.	few	CASSPSGLRDTGELFF	TGTGCCAGCAGTCCATCAGGGTTACGGGACACCGGGGAGCTGTTTTTT
TRBV29-1	TRBJ2-3	TRBD2	.	CSVGDSGGADTQYF	TGCAGCGTTGGTGATAGCGGGGGGGCAGATACGCAGTACTTT
TRBV5-4	TRBJ2-7	TRBD2	.	CASSQEGGCVQYF	TGTGCCAGCAGTCAGGAGGGAGGGTGTGTTCAGTACTTC
TRBV2	TRBJ2-2	.	.	CASSTRQGNTGELFF	TGTGCCAGCAGTACGAGGCAGGGGAACACCGGGGAGCTGTTTTTT
TRBV2	TRBJ1-6	.	.	CASSREGLGSPLHF	TGTGCCAGCTCAAGGGAGGGTCTCGGTTCACCCCTCCACTTT
TRBV25-1	TRBJ1-1	TRBD1	.	CASSENLGQGRGNTEAFF	TGTGCCAGCAGTGAAAATTTGGGACAGGGAAGAGGGAACACTGAAGCTTTCTTT
TRBV5-6	TRBJ2-7	TRBD1	.	CASSFRTGAREQYF	TGTGCCAGCAGCTTTAGGACAGGGGCACGCGAGCAGTACTTC
TRBV7-2	TRBJ1-2	TRBD1	.	CASSRPPGQGNGYTF	TGTGCCAGCAGCCGACCCCCGGGACAGGGGAATGGCTACACCTTC
TRBV5-1	TRBJ2-1	TRBD1	.	CASSLAQGARDNEQFF	TGCGCCAGCAGCTTGGCCCAGGGGGCTCGGGACAATGAGCAGTTCTTC
TRBV29-1	TRBJ2-3	.	.	CSVVRGGEDTQYF	TGCAGCGTCGTGAGGGGGGGGGAAGATACGCAGTATTTT
TRBV14	TRBJ1-4	TRBD1	many	CASSQQGAGGNEKLFF	TGTGCCAGCAGCCAGCAGGGGGCAGGTGGAAATGAAAAACTGTTTTTT
TRBV18	TRBJ2-3	.	.	CASSPLGTSTDTQYF	TGTGCCAGCTCACCATTGGGGACTAGCACAGATACGCAGTATTTT
TRBV18	TRBJ1-1	TRBD1	.	CASSPRTGENTEAFF	TGTGCCAGCTCACCACGGACAGGGGAGAACACTGAAGCTTTCTTT
TRBV30	TRBJ1-1	.	.	CAWGRGSTEAFF	TGTGCCTGGGGTCGCGGGAGCACTGAAGCTTTCTTT
TRBV21-1	TRBJ1-1	.	.	CASSKVTGDYMNTEAFF	TGTGCCAGCAGCAAAGTAACAGGGGATTACATGAACACTGAAGCTTTCTTT
TRBV4-2	TRBJ1-2	.	.	CASSQGASYGYTF	TGTGCCAGCAGCCAGGGGGCAAGCTATGGCTACACCTTC
TRBV13	TRBJ1-4	.	.	CASNYRAANEKLFF	TGTGCCAGCAACTACAGGGCGGCTAATGAAAAACTGTTTTTT
TRBV10-3	TRBJ2-5	.	.	CATARDSETQYF	TGTGCCACCGCGAGGGATTCCGAGACCCAGTACTTC
TRBV7-8	TRBJ2-1	.	once	CASSLDSGSYNEQFF	TGTGCCAGCAGCTTAGATAGCGGCTCCTACAATGAGCAGTTCTTC
TRBV30	TRBJ1-2	.	.	CAWTGPSYGYTF	TGTGCCTGGACAGGGCCCAGCTATGGCTACACCTTC
TRBV27	TRBJ2-1	TRBD2	few	CASSLLVGSSGGLYNEQFF	TGTGCCAGCAGTTTATTGGTAGGGTCTAGCGGGGGGCTCTACAATGAGCAGTTCTTC
TRBV19	TRBJ1-5	.	.	CASRMTGDSNQPQHF	TGTGCCAGTAGGATGACAGGAGATAGCAATCAGCCCCAGCATTTT
TRBV5-8	TRBJ1-1	.	few	CASLPGDPTNTEAFF	TGTGCCTCCCTTCCGGGAGACCCAACGAACACTGAAGCTTTCTTT
TRBV6-6	TRBJ1-2	TRBD1	.	CASSSGTGNYGYTF	TGTGCCAGCAGCTCCGGGACAGGGAACTATGGCTACACCTTC
TRBV6-1	TRBJ2-5	.	.	CASSYSGEQETQYF	TGTGCCAGCAGTTATTCGGGGGAACAAGAGACCCAGTACTTC
TRBV5-1	TRBJ1-2	.	.	CASSLPNRVFSGYTF	TGCGCCAGCAGCTTGCCCAACAGGGTCTTCTCTGGCTACACCTTC
TRBV7-2	TRBJ2-3	TRBD2	.	CASSLVAGGTDTQYF	TGTGCCAGCAGCTTAGTGGCGGGGGGCACAGATACGCAGTATTTT
TRBV6-5	TRBJ2-1	TRBD2	.	CASSLAGVSYNEQFF	TGTGCCAGCAGTTTAGCGGGAGTCTCCTACAATGAGCAGTTCTTC
TRBV7-9	TRBJ2-5	TRBD1	.	CASRGTGTRTGKETQYF	TGTGCCAGCAGAGGGACAGGGACGAGGACCGGGAAAGAGACCCAGTACTTC
TRBV6-5	TRBJ2-2	TRBD1	.	CASRLTGDTGELFF	TGTGCCAGCAGATTAACAGGGGACACCGGGGAGCTGTTTTTT
TRBV27	TRBJ1-2	.	.	CASSLFGDNNYGYTF	TGTGCCAGCAGTTTATTTGGGGACAACAACTATGGCTACACCTTC
TRBV7-9	TRBJ2-5	.	.	CASSLRGARGETQYF	TGTGCCAGCAGCTTACGCGGGGCGCGGGGAGAGACCCAGTACTTC
TRBV30	TRBJ1-2	.	.	CAWSGLFHYGYTF	TGTGCCTGGAGTGGACTTTTTCACTATGGCTACACCTTC
TRBV25-1	TRBJ2-1	TRBD1	.	CASSETGQDAYNEQFF	TGTGCCAGCAGTGAGACAGGACAGGACGCCTACAATGAGCAGTTCTTC
TRBV7-2	TRBJ2-1	TRBD1	.	CASSPDRVVYNEQFF	TGTGCCAGCAGCCCTGACAGGGTAGTGTACAATGAGCAGTTCTTC
TRBV27	TRBJ2-3	.	.	CASSSPTSTDTQYF	TGTGCCAGCAGTTCCCCTACTTCCACAGATACGCAGTATTTT
TRBV28	TRBJ1-1	TRBD1	few	CASSLLGQGKSEAFF	TGTGCCAGCAGTTTACTGGGACAGGGGAAGAGTGAAGCTTTCTTT
TRBV30	TRBJ2-7	.	.	CAWSSPPGGASSSYEQYF	TGTGCCTGGAGTTCCCCCCCTGGGGGGGCTTCGAGCTCCTACGAGCAGTACTTC
TRBV10-3	TRBJ1-2	.	once	CVIRQTLLTDYGYTF	TGTGTCATCCGACAGACACTACTAACCGACTATGGCTACACCTTC
TRBV27	TRBJ1-5	.	.	CASSSHFRGNQPQHF	TGTGCCAGCAGTTCTCACTTCCGTGGCAATCAGCCCCAGCATTTT
TRBV5-6	TRBJ2-7	TRBD1	.	CASSPDRARYEQYF	TGTGCCAGCAGCCCCGACAGGGCCCGGTACGAGCAGTACTTC
TRBV27	TRBJ1-1	.	.	CASSLRPHSGTEAFF	TGTGCCAGCAGTTTGCGTCCGCACAGCGGAACTGAAGCTTTCTTT
TRBV6-5	TRBJ1-1	.	.	CASRSGNLNTEAFF	TGTGCCAGCAGATCAGGGAACTTGAACACTGAAGCTTTCTTT
TRBV11-2	TRBJ1-4	.	.	CASSTTGSTNEKLFF	TGTGCCAGCAGCACAACAGGGTCGACTAATGAAAAACTGTTTTTT
TRBV7-6	TRBJ2-1	TRBD2	.	CASRRTSGEYNEQFF	TGTGCCAGCAGAAGAACTAGCGGGGAATACAATGAGCAGTTCTTC
TRBV6-1	TRBJ2-2	.	.	CASSEVQNTGELFF	TGTGCCAGCAGTGAAGTACAGAACACCGGGGAGCTGTTTTTT
TRBV11-2	TRBJ1-1	.	.	CASSAERWGGTEAFF	TGTGCCAGCAGCGCGGAGAGATGGGGGGGCACTGAAGCTTTCTTT